Given below is one T cell receptor (beta chain) in context. These data come from a study of T cell responses to AZD1222 COVID-19 vaccine. CDR3 size: 15 residues. Germline CDR1 is SGHRS and CDR2 is YFSETQ. With 4 bases clipped from V and 2 bases from J, the junction kept 5 bases outside the gene matches. Repertoires were generated with immunoSEQ multiplex PCR, while TCRdb's copy carries only in-frame clones and drops some. The table records 95,000 to 110,000 clones, 80% to 95% of them present only once. The receptor was derived from an adult in good health. The starting material was peripheral blood, obtained on day 0 of AZD1222 vaccination. V usage is TRBV5-1 and J usage is TRBJ2-3; 9 nucleotides line up with TRBD1. This CDR3 is CASSHGQGITDTQYF. For the CDR3, the DNA is TGCGCCAGCAGCCACGGACAGGGGATCACAGATACGCAGTATTTT.